This T cell receptor (beta chain) was sequenced in a study of CD8 T cells in Susac syndrome. Random hexamers were used to reverse transcribe the RNA input (about 0.45 to 1 ug). A single record per CDR3 protein comes from TCRdb applying MiXCR to the immunoSEQ multiplex PCR reads. The sample includes roughly 80,000 distinct CDR3 sequences, roughly 93% of them seen just once. CDR1 and CDR2 (germline): MNHEY, SMNVEV (reference sequence). The junction had 5 bases not matched to a gene; V was cut back by 2 bases and J by 8 bases. There are 13 residues in the CDR3. The sequenced sample consisted of CD8+ T cells from PBMCs. The receptor was isolated from a human donor in good health. V is TRBV27 and J is TRBJ1-1; 7 bases line up with TRBD1. CDR3 sequence reads: CASSLKGAQEAFF. In DNA, the CDR3 is TGTGCCAGCAGTTTAAAGGGGGCGCAGGAAGCTTTCTTT.